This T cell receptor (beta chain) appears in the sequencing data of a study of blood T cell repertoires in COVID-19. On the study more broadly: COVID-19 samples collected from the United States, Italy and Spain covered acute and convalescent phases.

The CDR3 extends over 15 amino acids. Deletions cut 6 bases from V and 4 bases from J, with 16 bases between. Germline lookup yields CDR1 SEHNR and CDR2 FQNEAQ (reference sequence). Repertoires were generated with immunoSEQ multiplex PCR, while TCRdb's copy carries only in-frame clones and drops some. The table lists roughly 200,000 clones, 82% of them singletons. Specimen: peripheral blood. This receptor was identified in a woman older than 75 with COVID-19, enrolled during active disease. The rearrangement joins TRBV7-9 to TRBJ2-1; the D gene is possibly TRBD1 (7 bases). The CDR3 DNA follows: TGTGCCAGCAGAGGAGGGGGCGCCGATTACAATGAGCAGTTCTTC. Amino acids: CASRGGGADYNEQFF.